These T cell receptor beta chains were read from a single sample in a study of cytomegalovirus exposure and HLA in healthy donors. The method was immunoSEQ multiplex PCR; TCRdb's version includes in-frame clones alone and lacks a portion of them. The sample has 50,000 to 75,000 clones, 75% to 85% seen once. Sequenced material: PBMCs. All receptors come from a human donor in good health. Each CDR3 is given with its conserved first and last residue. A D gene is named only where the DNA matches it firmly. Clone size, where shown, is once, few, many, or a class for clones that have expanded.

V: TRBV15
D: NA
length: 14
size: medium-sized
J: TRBJ1-4
CDR3: CATSREEQHEKLFF
DNA: TGTGCCACCAGCAGAGAGGAGCAGCATGAAAAACTGTTTTTT

V: TRBV9
D: NA
length: 13
size: few
J: TRBJ1-1
CDR3: CASSKQGFTEAFF
DNA: TGTGCCAGCAGCAAACAGGGTTTCACTGAAGCTTTCTTT

V: TRBV19
D: TRBD1
length: 16
size: NA
J: TRBJ1-5
CDR3: CASTLDRTYSNQPQHF
DNA: TGTGCCAGTACCCTGGACAGGACGTATAGCAATCAGCCCCAGCATTTT

V: TRBV9
D: TRBD2
length: 16
size: NA
J: TRBJ2-3
CDR3: CASSVALAGATDTQYF
DNA: TGTGCCAGCAGCGTAGCTCTAGCGGGGGCCACAGATACGCAGTATTTT

V: TRBV5-1
D: TRBD2
length: 15
size: once
J: TRBJ2-1
CDR3: CASSFGLAGPYEQFF
DNA: TGCGCCAGCAGCTTCGGCCTAGCGGGCCCTTATGAGCAGTTCTTC

V: TRBV15
D: TRBD2
length: 19
size: NA
J: TRBJ2-7
CDR3: CATSREIVWREGQSYEQYF
DNA: TGTGCCACCAGCAGAGAGATTGTTTGGCGGGAGGGCCAATCTTACGAGCAGTACTTC

V: TRBV7-2
D: TRBD2
length: 17
size: NA
J: TRBJ2-1
CDR3: CASSPRGASGVYNEQFF
DNA: TGTGCCAGCAGCCCCCGGGGGGCTAGCGGGGTCTACAATGAGCAGTTCTTC

V: TRBV19
D: TRBD2
length: 15
size: NA
J: TRBJ2-3
CDR3: CASSRLAGVEDTQYF
DNA: TGTGCCAGTAGCCGACTAGCGGGAGTGGAAGATACGCAGTATTTT

V: TRBV19
D: TRBD1
length: 15
size: NA
J: TRBJ2-4
CDR3: CASSPRGLAKNIQYF
DNA: TGTGCCAGTAGTCCAAGGGGGCTAGCCAAAAACATTCAGTACTTC

V: TRBV4-2
D: TRBD2
length: 15
size: NA
J: TRBJ2-7
CDR3: CASSRSSGAMGEQYF
DNA: TGTGCCAGCAGCAGGTCGAGCGGGGCCATGGGCGAGCAGTACTTC

V: TRBV6-5
D: NA
length: 14
size: NA
J: TRBJ2-7
CDR3: CASSRQQRTYEQYF
DNA: TGTGCCAGCAGCCGACAGCAGAGAACCTACGAGCAGTACTTC

V: TRBV4-2
D: NA
length: 16
size: NA
J: TRBJ2-5
CDR3: CASSQDLEGGRETQYF
DNA: TGTGCCAGCAGCCAAGATCTCGAGGGCGGTAGGGAGACCCAGTACTTC

V: TRBV11-3
D: NA
length: 14
size: NA
J: TRBJ2-1
CDR3: CASSLTQNYNEQFF
DNA: TGTGCCAGCAGCTTGACACAGAACTACAATGAGCAGTTCTTC

V: TRBV7-2
D: NA
length: 13
size: NA
J: TRBJ2-1
CDR3: CASSAGALNEQFF
DNA: TGTGCCAGCAGCGCGGGGGCGTTGAATGAGCAGTTCTTC

V: TRBV19
D: NA
length: 14
size: once
J: TRBJ1-3
CDR3: CASTLSGVGNTIYF
DNA: TGTGCCAGTACCCTGTCAGGGGTCGGAAACACCATATATTTT

V: TRBV28
D: NA
length: 14
size: once
J: TRBJ2-5
CDR3: CASSLAGEAETQYF
DNA: TGTGCCAGCAGTTTGGCTGGGGAGGCAGAGACCCAGTACTTC

V: TRBV2
D: NA
length: 11
size: NA
J: TRBJ1-1
CDR3: CASTSNTEAFF
DNA: TGTGCCAGCACTTCGAACACTGAAGCTTTCTTT

V: TRBV7-6
D: TRBD1
length: 15
size: NA
J: TRBJ2-3
CDR3: CASSPTGGSTDTQYF
DNA: TGTGCCAGCAGCCCAACAGGGGGAAGCACAGATACGCAGTATTTT

V: TRBV5-1
D: NA
length: 18
size: NA
J: TRBJ1-6
CDR3: CASSPEALTAWGNSPLHF
DNA: TGCGCCAGCAGCCCAGAGGCATTGACAGCTTGGGGAAATTCACCCCTCCACTTT

V: TRBV7-2
D: NA
length: 14
size: NA
J: TRBJ2-7
CDR3: CASSLDGSSYEQYF
DNA: TGTGCCAGCAGCTTAGACGGGAGCTCCTACGAGCAGTACTTC

V: TRBV11-2
D: TRBD1
length: 12
size: once
J: TRBJ1-1
CDR3: CASRTGGTEAFF
DNA: TGTGCCAGCAGGACAGGGGGCACTGAAGCTTTCTTT

V: TRBV30
D: TRBD1
length: 14
size: NA
J: TRBJ1-2
CDR3: CAWKRGRSWYGYTF
DNA: TGTGCCTGGAAGAGGGGGCGCTCCTGGTATGGCTACACCTTC

V: TRBV9
D: TRBD2
length: 15
size: NA
J: TRBJ2-5
CDR3: CASSVDPGGGETQYF
DNA: TGTGCCAGCAGCGTAGACCCGGGAGGTGGGGAGACCCAGTACTTC

V: TRBV6-1
D: TRBD1
length: 14
size: NA
J: TRBJ2-4
CDR3: CASRETGSGNIQYF
DNA: TGTGCCAGCAGGGAGACAGGGTCGGGAAACATTCAGTACTTC

V: TRBV29-1
D: NA
length: 15
size: NA
J: TRBJ1-3
CDR3: CSVEDLGRFGNTIYF
DNA: TGCAGCGTTGAAGATCTGGGGCGGTTTGGAAACACCATATATTTT

V: TRBV5-6
D: TRBD1
length: 18
size: NA
J: TRBJ2-6
CDR3: CASSLGDRARIGANVLTF
DNA: TGTGCCAGCAGCTTGGGGGACAGGGCACGGATTGGGGCCAACGTCCTGACTTTC

V: TRBV19
D: NA
length: 17
size: NA
J: TRBJ2-1
CDR3: CASSIDLEGSSYNEQFF
DNA: TGTGCCAGTAGTATAGATCTGGAGGGGAGCTCCTACAATGAGCAGTTCTTC

V: TRBV30
D: NA
length: 13
size: NA
J: TRBJ1-1
CDR3: CAWVGQSDTEAFF
DNA: TGTGCCTGGGTGGGGCAGAGCGACACTGAAGCTTTCTTT

V: TRBV19
D: TRBD1
length: 15
size: NA
J: TRBJ2-4
CDR3: CASSQIQGGKNIQYF
DNA: TGTGCCAGTAGCCAGATACAGGGGGGCAAAAACATTCAGTACTTC